The 3 T cell receptor beta chains below all came from one sample that was sequenced in a study of blood T cell repertoires in COVID-19. TCRdb's table, derived via immunoSEQ multiplex PCR, lists solely in-frame clones and lacks some. The sample holds over 150,000 clones, 85% to 95% seen once. Source material: peripheral blood. The source is a man aged 45 to 65 with acute or convalescent COVID-19.

The chain carries TRBV5-1 and TRBJ1-2; D remains unclear. There are 13 residues in the CDR3. V was pared by 3 bases and J by 8 bases, with 14 bases between. Germline V gene lookup returns CDR1 SGHRS and CDR2 YFSETQ. CDR3 DNA: TGCGCCAGCAGCTCCGCGGGAAGATCAGGCTACACCTTC. It codes for CASSSAGRSGYTF. Using reference TRBV5-1 and TRBJ1-2 for the parts outside the CDR3, the full variable domain is KAGVTQTPRYLIKTRGQQVTLSCSPISGHRSVSWYQQTPGQGLQFLFEYFSETQRNKGNFPGRFSGRQFSNSRSEMNVSTLELGDSALYLCASSSAGRSGYTFGSGTRLTVV.

The V and J genes are TRBV5-6 and TRBJ1-5; 7 nucleotides agree with TRBD1. Germline CDR1 is SGHDT and CDR2 is YYEEEE. The junction had 16 bases not matched to a gene; V was cut back by 0 bases and J by 7 bases. The CDR3 length is 18 residues. The CDR3 spells CASSLVVSPDRVGQPQHF. The CDR3, as DNA: TGTGCCAGCAGCTTGGTGGTCTCGCCCGACAGGGTGGGACAGCCCCAGCATTTT.

The chain couples TRBV9 to TRBJ2-7; possibly TRBD2 for D (5 bases). The germline V and J ends were trimmed by 7 bases and 7 bases, with 9 bases remaining between them. The CDR3 runs 10 residues. Germline V gene sequence: CDR1 SGDLS, CDR2 YYNGEE. CDR3 residues: CASCPGEQYV. CDR3 in DNA: TGTGCCAGCTGCCCGGGGGAGCAGTACGTC.